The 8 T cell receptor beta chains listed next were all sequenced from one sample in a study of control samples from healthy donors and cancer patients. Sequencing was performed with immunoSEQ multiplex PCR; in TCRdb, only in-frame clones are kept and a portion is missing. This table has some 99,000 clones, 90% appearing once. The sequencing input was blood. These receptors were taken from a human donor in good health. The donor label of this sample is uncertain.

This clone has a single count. In nucleotides, the CDR3 is TGTGCCACCAGCAGCGGGGGGGGCGGCAATCAGCCCCAGCATTTT. Amino acid sequence: CATSSGGGGNQPQHF. The rearrangement joins TRBV15 to TRBJ1-5; tentatively, D is TRBD1 (6 bases). Germline CDR1 reads LNHNV; CDR2 reads YYDKDF (reference sequence). The CDR3 has 15 residues. V lost 3 bases, J lost 2 bases, and 11 bases lay in between.

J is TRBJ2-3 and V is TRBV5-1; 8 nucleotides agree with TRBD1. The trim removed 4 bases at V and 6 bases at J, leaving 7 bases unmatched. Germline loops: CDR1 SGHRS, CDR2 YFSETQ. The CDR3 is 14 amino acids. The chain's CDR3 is CASSGRTGRDTQYF. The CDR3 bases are TGCGCCAGCAGCGGCAGGACAGGGAGGGATACGCAGTATTTT. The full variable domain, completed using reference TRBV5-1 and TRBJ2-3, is KAGVTQTPRYLIKTRGQQVTLSCSPISGHRSVSWYQQTPGQGLQFLFEYFSETQRNKGNFPGRFSGRQFSNSRSEMNVSTLELGDSALYLCASSGRTGRDTQYFGPGTRLTVL.

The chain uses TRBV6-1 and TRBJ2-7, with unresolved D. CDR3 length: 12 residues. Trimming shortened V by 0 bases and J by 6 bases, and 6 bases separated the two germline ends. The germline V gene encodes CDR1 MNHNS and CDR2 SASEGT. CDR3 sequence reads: CASSEAIFEQYF. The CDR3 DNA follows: TGTGCCAGCAGTGAAGCTATATTCGAGCAGTACTTC.

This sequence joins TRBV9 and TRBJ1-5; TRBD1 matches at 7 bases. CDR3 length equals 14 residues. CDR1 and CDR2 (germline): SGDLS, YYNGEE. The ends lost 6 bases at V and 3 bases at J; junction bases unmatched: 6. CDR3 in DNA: TGTGCCAGCACCCCAGGGACAGACAATCAGCCCCAGCATTTT. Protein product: CASTPGTDNQPQHF.

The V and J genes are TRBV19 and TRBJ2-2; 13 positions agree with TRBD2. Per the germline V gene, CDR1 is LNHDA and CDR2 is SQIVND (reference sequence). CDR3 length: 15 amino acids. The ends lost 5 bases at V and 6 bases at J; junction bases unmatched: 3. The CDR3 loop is CASSPGLAGSGELFF. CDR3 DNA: TGTGCCAGTAGTCCGGGACTAGCGGGGTCCGGGGAGCTGTTTTTT.

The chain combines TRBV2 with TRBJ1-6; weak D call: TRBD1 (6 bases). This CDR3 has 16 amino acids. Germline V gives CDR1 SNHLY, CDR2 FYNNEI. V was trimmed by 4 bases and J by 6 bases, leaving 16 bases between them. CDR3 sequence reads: CASSGLSTGFNSPLHF. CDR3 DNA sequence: TGTGCCAGCAGTGGACTTTCTACAGGGTTTAATTCACCCCTCCACTTT. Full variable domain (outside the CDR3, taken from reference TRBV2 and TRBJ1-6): EPEVTQTPSHQVTQMGQEVILRCVPISNHLYFYWYRQILGQKVEFLVSFYNNEISEKSEIFDDQFSVERPDGSNFTLKIRSTKLEDSAMYFCASSGLSTGFNSPLHFGNGTRLTVT.

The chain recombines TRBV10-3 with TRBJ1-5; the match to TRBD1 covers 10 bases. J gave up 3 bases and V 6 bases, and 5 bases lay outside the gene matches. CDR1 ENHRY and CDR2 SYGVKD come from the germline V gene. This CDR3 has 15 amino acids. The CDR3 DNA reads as TGTGCCATCAGGAAAGGGACAGGGGACAATCAGCCCCAGCATTTT. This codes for CAIRKGTGDNQPQHF.

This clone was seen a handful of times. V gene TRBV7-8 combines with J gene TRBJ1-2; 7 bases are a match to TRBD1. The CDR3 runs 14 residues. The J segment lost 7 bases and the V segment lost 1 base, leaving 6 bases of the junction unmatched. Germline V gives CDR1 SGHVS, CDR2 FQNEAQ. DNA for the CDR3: TGTGCCAGCAGCTTAGGAGTAGGGGGCGGTGGCTACACCTTC. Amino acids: CASSLGVGGGGYTF. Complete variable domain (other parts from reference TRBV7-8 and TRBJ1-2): GAGVSQSPRYKVAKRGQDVALRCDPISGHVSLFWYQQALGQGPEFLTYFQNEAQLDKSGLPSDRFFAERPEGSVSTLKIQRTQQEDSAVYLCASSLGVGGGGYTFGSGTRLTVV.